These T cell receptor beta chains were read from a single sample in a study of T cell repertoires in cytomegalovirus infection. TCRdb redid the calling of the reads with MiXCR, one entry per CDR3 protein. The data show 150,000 to 180,000 distinct CDR3 sequences, with 20% to 30% seen just once and approximately 11% held by the top ten. Sequencing was done on a sample of PBMCs. These receptors all come from a human donor in good health (CMV status not recorded). Some clones in this sample may be carry-over from other donors' samples. The CDR3 runs from the conserved cysteine through the conserved F or W. Each record gives: D gene, J gene, clone size, V gene, CDR3 DNA, CDR3 protein. The D gene is left open where the match is weak. Some rows have no size entry. The others give once, few or many, or a class for an expanded clone.

>TRBD1|TRBJ1-2|few|TRBV7-2
TGTGCCAGCAGCAAAGGGGGACAGGGGTCCTATGGCTACACCTTC
CASSKGGQGSYGYTF
>NA|TRBJ2-4|many|TRBV12-3/TRBV12-4
TGTGCCAGCAGTTCTGGCGGGGGCCTCAACATTCAGTACTTC
CASSSGGGLNIQYF
>TRBD2|TRBJ2-1|NA|TRBV10-3
TGTGCCATCAGTGAAGCTCTAGCGGGAGGCGGTGAGCAGTTCTTC
CAISEALAGGGEQFF
>NA|TRBJ1-1|few|TRBV12-3/TRBV12-4
TGTGCCAGCAGTCGCGGGGGAGTGGGGTTGAACACTGAAGCTTTCTTT
CASSRGGVGLNTEAFF
>NA|TRBJ2-7|NA|TRBV12-3/TRBV12-4
TGTGCCAGCAGTTTAGGCGGCGACTCCTACGAGCAGTACTTC
CASSLGGDSYEQYF
>TRBD2|TRBJ2-5|NA|TRBV27
TGTGCCAGCAGTTTCCCTCTGGCTAGCGGGAGTATGAAGACCCAGTACTTC
CASSFPLASGSMKTQYF
>NA|TRBJ1-4|NA|TRBV6-1
TGTGCCAGCAGTGTGACTTTTGCTAATGAAAAACTGTTTTTT
CASSVTFANEKLFF
>TRBD1|TRBJ2-7|NA|TRBV4-2
TGTGCCAGCAGCCGAGGGGACAGGGCCTACGAGCAGTACTTC
CASSRGDRAYEQYF
>NA|TRBJ2-2|NA|TRBV20-1
TGCAGTGCTAGAGATTTACGCGGACGCACCGGGGAGCTGTTTTTT
CSARDLRGRTGELFF
>NA|TRBJ1-3|few|TRBV6-5
TGTGCCAGCGTTGGAAACACCATATATTTT
CASVGNTIYF
>TRBD2|TRBJ2-1|few|TRBV19
TGTGCCAGTAGAAACGTAGCGGGAACCGATGAGCAGTTCTTC
CASRNVAGTDEQFF
>NA|TRBJ2-7|NA|TRBV28
TGTGCCAGCAATCCTCCGGGACGGACCTACGAGCAGTACTTC
CASNPPGRTYEQYF
>NA|TRBJ2-3|NA|TRBV2
TGTGCCAGCAGTGCGGGACTTCATACGCAGTATTTT
CASSAGLHTQYF
>TRBD1|TRBJ2-2|few|TRBV12-3/TRBV12-4
TGTGCCAGCAGCCCACAGGGGTCTCGAAACACCGGGGAGCTGTTTTTT
CASSPQGSRNTGELFF
>NA|TRBJ2-5|NA|TRBV11-3
TGTGCCAGCAGCTTAGGTAACTTCCAAGAGACCCAGTACTTC
CASSLGNFQETQYF
>NA|TRBJ1-1|many|TRBV5-1
TGCGCCAGCAGCTTCTCCCAGGGGAACACTGAAGCTTTCTTT
CASSFSQGNTEAFF
>NA|TRBJ1-3|NA|TRBV28
TGTGCCAGCTTGAGTCGTGGAAACACCATATATTTT
CASLSRGNTIYF
>TRBD1|TRBJ2-7|many|TRBV7-2
TGTGCCAGCAGCAGGGGACAGGGGGCCTACGAGCAGTACTTC
CASSRGQGAYEQYF
>NA|TRBJ2-7|NA|TRBV7-9
TGTGCCAGCAGCTTTGGCTCGAACTACGAGCAGTACTTC
CASSFGSNYEQYF
>TRBD2|TRBJ2-1|few|TRBV19
TGTGCCAGTAGGACCGCGCGGACTAGCGGGAGGAATGAGCAGTTCTTC
CASRTARTSGRNEQFF